Listed below are T cell receptor beta chains from one sample, sequenced in a study of T cells in Graves' hyperthyroidism and ophthalmopathy. Using its own MiXCR run on the multiplex PCR reads, TCRdb lists one record per CDR3 protein. Of about 400,000 distinct CDR3 sequences in the sample, 20% to 25% were seen once. The source material was blood. The receptor source for this set is a man aged 50-59 years with Graves' hyperthyroidism. Each CDR3 is given with its conserved first and last residue. Each record gives: J gene, D gene, V gene, CDR3 protein. A D gene is named only where the DNA matches it firmly.

TRBJ2-1,TRBD1,TRBV6-1,CASKNTGQGRNEQFF
TRBJ2-1,TRBD2,TRBV20-1,CSARPGTSGREQFF
TRBJ1-4,.,TRBV28,CASSGIINEKLFF
TRBJ1-3,.,TRBV2,CASSVEGMGNTIYF
TRBJ2-7,.,TRBV6-1,CASRGGYESYEQYF
TRBJ2-7,.,TRBV7-9,CASSLVVGRGYEQYF
TRBJ2-3,.,TRBV6-1,CASSTSAEHTDTQYF
TRBJ2-1,TRBD1,TRBV27,CASSYVGQGTYEQFF
TRBJ2-5,TRBD1,TRBV20-1,CSATPGQRLGETQYF
TRBJ2-1,.,TRBV28,CASSRPPLAPNEQFF
TRBJ2-4,.,TRBV4-1,CASSQEGRIQYF
TRBJ2-2,TRBD1,TRBV7-9,CASSFVPGDSYTGELFF
TRBJ2-1,TRBD2,TRBV20-1,CSARDGGLAGVSDEQFF
TRBJ2-7,.,TRBV6-6,CASSYSGVGREQYF
TRBJ2-5,.,TRBV2,CASSSREWGMGETQYF
TRBJ2-5,.,TRBV20-1,CSARKPDIPWTQYF
TRBJ2-5,TRBD2,TRBV12-3/TRBV12-4,CASSPSGRGWEETQYF
TRBJ2-1,.,TRBV12-3/TRBV12-4,CASSLDRDSGLDNEQFF
TRBJ2-3,.,TRBV11-3,CASSLGEDTQYF
TRBJ2-5,.,TRBV10-3,CAIRPGSQETQYF
TRBJ2-7,.,TRBV15,CATSRERGEQYF
TRBJ1-3,.,TRBV27,CASWVGGARGNTIYF
TRBJ1-2,.,TRBV7-9,CASSLDNYGYTF
TRBJ2-7,.,TRBV6-1,CASRQGSNEQYF
TRBJ1-2,.,TRBV2,CASSEWRGGYTF
TRBJ2-5,.,TRBV19,CASSMGSEETQYF
TRBJ2-1,.,TRBV6-1,CASSEAWGSAWNEQFF
TRBJ2-5,.,TRBV24-1,CATSRGGQETQYF
TRBJ2-6,.,TRBV19,CASSIKGGTGANVLTF
TRBJ2-1,TRBD1,TRBV24-1,CATSDPRDRVGNEQFF
TRBJ2-1,.,TRBV11-3,CASRPNKLRSNEQFF
TRBJ2-7,TRBD2,TRBV6-1,CASSLGTSDTIYEQYF
TRBJ2-3,TRBD2,TRBV18,CASSPRQGLAGARSDTQYF
TRBJ2-7,TRBD2,TRBV28,CASSVAGEPEQYF
TRBJ1-6,TRBD1,TRBV3-1,CASSHGTGGLNSPLHF
TRBJ1-5,.,TRBV29-1,CSVASNRNQPQHF
TRBJ2-3,.,TRBV4-2,CASSQEAGTDTQYF
TRBJ2-1,TRBD2,TRBV3-1,CASSQLMSSGYNEQFF
TRBJ1-2,.,TRBV10-3,CAISGQFNYGYTF
TRBJ1-1,.,TRBV7-3,CASSSFGVKNTEAFF
TRBJ2-5,.,TRBV20-1,CSVGPRETQYF
TRBJ2-1,TRBD2,TRBV11-1,CASSPQVGGRENEQFF
TRBJ2-7,TRBD2,TRBV20-1,CSARAASGWYEQYF
TRBJ2-3,TRBD2,TRBV28,CASSLSASGSLDTQYF
TRBJ2-3,TRBD2,TRBV29-1,CSGRAGGLTDTQYF